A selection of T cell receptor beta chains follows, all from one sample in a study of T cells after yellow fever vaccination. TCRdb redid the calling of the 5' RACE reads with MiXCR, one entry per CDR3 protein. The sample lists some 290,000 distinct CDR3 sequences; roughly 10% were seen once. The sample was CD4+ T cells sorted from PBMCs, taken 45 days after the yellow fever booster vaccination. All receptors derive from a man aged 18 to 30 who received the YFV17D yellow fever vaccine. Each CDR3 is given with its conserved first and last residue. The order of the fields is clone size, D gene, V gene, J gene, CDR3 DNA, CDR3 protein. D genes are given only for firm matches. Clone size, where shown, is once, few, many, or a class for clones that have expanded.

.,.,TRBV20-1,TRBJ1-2,TGCAGTGCTAGGATGGGACCCGGCAACTATGGCTACACCTTC,CSARMGPGNYGYTF
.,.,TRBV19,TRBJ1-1,TGTGCCAGTAGTTGGCAGGCGCATGGCGGGGACATGAACACTGAAGCTTTCTTT,CASSWQAHGGDMNTEAFF
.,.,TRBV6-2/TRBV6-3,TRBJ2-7,TGTGCCAGCGAAGGACACGTAGACGAGCAGTACTTC,CASEGHVDEQYF
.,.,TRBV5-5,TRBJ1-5,TGTGCCAGCAGCTTGGCAGGGGTAGCTCAGCCCCAGCATTTT,CASSLAGVAQPQHF
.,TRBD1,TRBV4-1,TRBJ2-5,TGCGCCAGCAGCCAACTCAGGGGGCAAGAGACCCAGTACTTC,CASSQLRGQETQYF
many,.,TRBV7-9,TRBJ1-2,TGTGCCAGCAGCTTAGGGTTGGTTAACTATGGCTACACCTTC,CASSLGLVNYGYTF
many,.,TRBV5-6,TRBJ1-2,TGTGCCAGCAGCCTAGACTCGCCCTATGGCTACACCTTC,CASSLDSPYGYTF
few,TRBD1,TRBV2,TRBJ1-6,TGTGCCAGCACCAGACAGGGGTATAATTCACCCCTCCACTTT,CASTRQGYNSPLHF
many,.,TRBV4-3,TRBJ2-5,TGCGCCAGCAGCCAAGGACCCGGGCAAGAGACCCAGTACTTC,CASSQGPGQETQYF
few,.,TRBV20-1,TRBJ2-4,TGCAGTGCTTTAGGGGGAGGCAAAAACATTCAGTACTTC,CSALGGGKNIQYF
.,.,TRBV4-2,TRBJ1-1,TGTGCCACAAAGGGTACAGGGCAGAACACTGAAGCTTTCTTT,CATKGTGQNTEAFF
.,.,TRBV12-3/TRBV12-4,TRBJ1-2,TGTGCCAGCAGTTCTCGCTATGGCTACACCTTC,CASSSRYGYTF
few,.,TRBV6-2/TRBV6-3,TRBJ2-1,TGTGCCAGCAGTTACTTGGTCAATGAGCAGTTCTTC,CASSYLVNEQFF
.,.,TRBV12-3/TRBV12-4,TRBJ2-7,TGTGCCAGCAGCTCCGCCCCTGGGGTCCCCTACGAGCAGTACTTC,CASSSAPGVPYEQYF